This TCR beta chain was sequenced during a study of glioma-infiltrating T cells (dated by TCRdb to between 2015 and 2016). General notes on the study: TCR alpha- and beta-chain repertoires were sequenced from glioma tissue, non-neoplastic brain tissue and matched peripheral blood mononuclear cells. Each tissue-infiltrating repertoire was compared with the same patient's peripheral blood repertoire to measure divergence between tissue and blood T-cell populations. The paired cohort comprised three low-grade glioma patients, eight primary glioblastoma patients and three non-glioma patients contributing non-neoplastic brain tissue. On the study overall, not on this receptor specifically: Tissue and blood shared very few CDR3 sequences, a result attributed to high CDR3 diversity and limited sampling. Group comparisons rested on small numbers: three non-neoplastic, three low-grade glioma and fewer than 10 glioblastoma patients. In non-neoplastic patients, VJ-independent divergence between tissue and blood fell below expectation, whereas in all gliomas, and especially in low-grade gliomas, the divergence rose above expectation.

There are 12 amino acids in the CDR3, from cysteine to phenylalanine inclusive. This entry keeps only the CDR3 DNA: 36 bases, framed from base 1. The junction carries 7 bases between V and J, which are trimmed by 1 base and 9 bases respectively. For CDR1 and CDR2, the germline V gene lists SNHLY and FYNNEI. The iRepertoire nested amplicon-rescue multiplex PCR (arm-PCR) platform was used to amplify TCR alpha and beta CDR3 regions from RNA. One-step reverse transcription and amplification used roughly 100-400 ng of tissue mRNA or PBMC total RNA as input. Following bead purification, Illumina adapters were added by a secondary multiplex PCR, and libraries between 200 and 400 bp were gel-purified. Libraries carried internal 6-nucleotide barcodes used for demultiplexing. Sequencing of libraries was performed on an Illumina MiSeq with 2x220 or 2x250 nucleotide paired-end reads. Concerning the study's data processing: FLASH 1.2.11 was used to merge paired reads, and BWA-MEM then aligned the reads to the GRCh37 human genome before TRA and TRB reads were extracted. V and J assignment used an IMGT-derived reference of cassette sequences and CDR3 motifs that included pseudogenes. Reads were translated in three frames, and productive CDR3s were defined as those with a C...FGXG motif and no stop codons. Unique combinations of V-J cassette pair and CDR3 amino acid sequence were defined as clonotypes. Hamming distance filtering was applied to reads, with thresholds set by the sequence error rate of each sample in mapped regions. In-frame beta chains were kept once TCRdb had trimmed the public reads at Q25 with fastp and called clones with MiXCR. Each entry merges the rows of one CDR3 protein and shows their most common DNA and genes. The V and J calls here are based on TCRdb, not the publication. Recorded for this sample are 44,000 or so distinct CDR3 sequences; approximately 20% of them occurred a single time. The ten largest clones take up 6% to 7% of the sample.

The table lists this clonotype with many counts. Its antigen is currently not known. One base away there is no much larger clone; base qualities are not given. This sequence originates from a human donor with low-grade glioma or glioblastoma, undergoing nonglioma brain surgery, or in good health (not recorded which). The sequence links TRBV2 to TRBJ1-5, with no confident D gene call. The sample taken for sequencing was glioma tissue, nonneoplastic brain tissue, or PBMCs (not recorded which). The sequenced DNA is TGTGCCAGCAGTGAAGGGAGCCGGCCCCAGCATTTT. It translates as CASSEGSRPQHF.